This TCR beta chain derives from a study of sequential checkpoint blockade in melanoma. Study-level information: Maintenance nivolumab came after either treatment sequence. Matched biopsies came pretreatment and at week 13 for about 24 patients.

Findings and caveats of the study: Response in arm A was associated with pretreatment TIL clonality.

Repertoires were generated with immunoSEQ multiplex PCR, while TCRdb's copy carries only in-frame clones and drops some. The sample lists several thousand clones, approximately 25% occurring once. The treatment: randomized to nivolumab then ipilimumab (arm A) or the reverse (arm B). About this clone: Its matching antigen is unknown.

The germline gives CDR1 SGHDN, CDR2 FVKESK. The CDR3 has 15 amino acids. Trimming removed 4 bases from V and 4 bases from J, with 16 bases in between. The source material was tumor tissue (inferred from file names), sampled from a patient given nivolumab and ipilimumab in sequence. The TCR was taken from a human donor with melanoma. The gene calls are TRBV14 and TRBJ1-1; unclear D gene. In DNA form, the CDR3 reads TGTGCCAGCAGCCGGGAGTTGGCCCCTACCACTGAAGCTTTCTTT. Translation: CASSRELAPTTEAFF. The full variable domain, in which reference TRBV14 and TRBJ1-1 provide the parts outside the CDR3, is EAGVTQFPSHSVIEKGQTVTLRCDPISGHDNLYWYRRVMGKEIKFLLHFVKESKQDESGMPNNRFLAERTGGTYSTLKVQPAELEDSGVYFCASSRELAPTTEAFFGQGTRLTVV.